Listed below are T cell receptor beta chains from one sample, sequenced in a study of identical twins. TCRdb reanalysed the 5' RACE reads using MiXCR and keeps one entry per CDR3 protein. This sample has 300,000 or so distinct CDR3 sequences; nearly 9.5% occur once, and the top ten carry roughly 6.4%. The same data also contributed to another study, on yellow fever vaccine responses in identical twins.

The sample consisted of CD8+ T cells sorted from blood. Source of these receptors: a woman in her late teens or twenties in good health. CDR3s include the opening cysteine and the closing phenylalanine or tryptophan. Each record gives: J gene, D gene, V gene, clone size, CDR3 protein, CDR3 DNA. D genes are given only for firm matches. Rows give clone size only sometimes, using once, few, many, or a class for an expanded clone.

j_call: TRBJ1-1; d_call: .; v_call: TRBV29-1; clone_size: many; cdr3_aa: CSVESRVPEAFF; cdr3_nt: TGCAGCGTTGAATCGAGGGTACCTGAAGCTTTCTTT
j_call: TRBJ2-7; d_call: TRBD2; v_call: TRBV12-3/TRBV12-4; clone_size: many; cdr3_aa: CASSWGLAESSYEQYF; cdr3_nt: TGTGCCAGCAGTTGGGGACTAGCGGAGAGCTCCTACGAGCAGTACTTC
j_call: TRBJ2-1; d_call: .; v_call: TRBV13; clone_size: .; cdr3_aa: CASSFREEQFF; cdr3_nt: TGTGCCAGCAGCTTCCGGGAAGAGCAGTTCTTC
j_call: TRBJ2-7; d_call: TRBD2; v_call: TRBV12-3/TRBV12-4; clone_size: .; cdr3_aa: CASSTILSGGSYEQYF; cdr3_nt: TGTGCCAGCAGTACCATCCTTAGCGGGGGCTCCTACGAGCAGTACTTC
j_call: TRBJ1-1; d_call: .; v_call: TRBV12-3/TRBV12-4; clone_size: .; cdr3_aa: CASSRGEGHTEAFF; cdr3_nt: TGTGCCAGCAGTCGGGGTGAGGGACACACTGAAGCTTTCTTT
j_call: TRBJ2-7; d_call: .; v_call: TRBV29-1; clone_size: many; cdr3_aa: CSVEEIDYEQYF; cdr3_nt: TGCAGCGTTGAAGAAATTGACTACGAGCAGTACTTC
j_call: TRBJ2-3; d_call: .; v_call: TRBV14; clone_size: .; cdr3_aa: CASSQDLGSDTQYF; cdr3_nt: TGTGCCAGCAGCCAAGATCTAGGATCAGATACGCAGTATTTT
j_call: TRBJ1-1; d_call: .; v_call: TRBV10-3; clone_size: .; cdr3_aa: CAIMRGDGSTEAFF; cdr3_nt: TGTGCCATCATGCGGGGCGATGGATCCACTGAAGCTTTCTTT
j_call: TRBJ1-1; d_call: .; v_call: TRBV27; clone_size: many; cdr3_aa: CASIRAGNTEAFF; cdr3_nt: TGTGCCAGCATAAGGGCCGGGAACACTGAAGCTTTCTTT
j_call: TRBJ1-5; d_call: .; v_call: TRBV28; clone_size: many; cdr3_aa: CASSLGGVGQPQHF; cdr3_nt: TGTGCCAGCAGTTTAGGAGGGGTGGGCCAGCCCCAGCATTTT
j_call: TRBJ1-1; d_call: .; v_call: TRBV7-6; clone_size: .; cdr3_aa: CASSWDQEGDAFF; cdr3_nt: TGTGCCAGCAGCTGGGACCAAGAGGGGGACGCTTTCTTT
j_call: TRBJ2-6; d_call: .; v_call: TRBV7-9; clone_size: .; cdr3_aa: CASSPDAPGANVLTF; cdr3_nt: TGTGCCAGCAGCCCAGATGCACCCGGGGCCAACGTCCTGACTTTC
j_call: TRBJ2-5; d_call: .; v_call: TRBV20-1; clone_size: .; cdr3_aa: CSAPEGATRETQYF; cdr3_nt: TGCAGTGCTCCGGAGGGGGCCACTCGGGAGACCCAGTACTTC
j_call: TRBJ2-1; d_call: .; v_call: TRBV11-2; clone_size: few; cdr3_aa: CASSLDPGSYNEQFF; cdr3_nt: TGTGCCAGCAGCCTCGACCCCGGGAGCTACAATGAGCAGTTCTTC
j_call: TRBJ2-3; d_call: TRBD1; v_call: TRBV5-1; clone_size: many; cdr3_aa: CASSLGQGEDTQYF; cdr3_nt: TGCGCCAGCAGCTTGGGACAGGGGGAAGATACGCAGTATTTT
j_call: TRBJ2-1; d_call: TRBD1; v_call: TRBV25-1; clone_size: .; cdr3_aa: CASTPSGQAYNEQFF; cdr3_nt: TGTGCCAGCACGCCCTCGGGACAGGCCTACAATGAGCAGTTCTTC
j_call: TRBJ1-4; d_call: TRBD1; v_call: TRBV20-1; clone_size: .; cdr3_aa: CSARGTGGWEKLFF; cdr3_nt: TGCAGTGCTAGAGGGACAGGGGGCTGGGAAAAACTGTTTTTT
j_call: TRBJ1-5; d_call: .; v_call: TRBV5-1; clone_size: few; cdr3_aa: CASSLWAGNQPQHF; cdr3_nt: TGCGCCAGCAGCTTGTGGGCAGGGAATCAGCCCCAGCATTTT
j_call: TRBJ2-1; d_call: TRBD2; v_call: TRBV7-8; clone_size: few; cdr3_aa: CASSFGLAGSSSYNEQFF; cdr3_nt: TGTGCCAGCAGCTTCGGACTAGCGGGGTCGAGCTCCTACAATGAGCAGTTCTTC
j_call: TRBJ1-2; d_call: .; v_call: TRBV7-2; clone_size: many; cdr3_aa: CASSLVRLPDYTF; cdr3_nt: TGTGCCAGCAGCTTAGTTCGGCTACCCGACTACACCTTC
j_call: TRBJ2-5; d_call: TRBD2; v_call: TRBV9; clone_size: .; cdr3_aa: CASSPRWASGNQETQYF; cdr3_nt: TGTGCCAGCAGCCCCCGTTGGGCTAGCGGAAACCAAGAGACCCAGTACTTC
j_call: TRBJ2-5; d_call: TRBD2; v_call: TRBV20-1; clone_size: few; cdr3_aa: CSAIDSGLAGGPGETQYF; cdr3_nt: TGCAGTGCAATAGACAGCGGACTAGCGGGAGGGCCGGGAGAGACCCAGTACTTC
j_call: TRBJ2-5; d_call: .; v_call: TRBV25-1; clone_size: few; cdr3_aa: CASSEFNQETQYF; cdr3_nt: TGTGCCAGCAGTGAATTCAACCAAGAGACCCAGTACTTC
j_call: TRBJ2-5; d_call: .; v_call: TRBV27; clone_size: few; cdr3_aa: CASSLSWLSEETQYF; cdr3_nt: TGTGCCAGCAGTCTTTCGTGGCTTTCCGAGGAGACCCAGTACTTC
j_call: TRBJ2-7; d_call: TRBD1; v_call: TRBV7-8; clone_size: many; cdr3_aa: CASSSNRGQRSFWDYEQYF; cdr3_nt: TGTGCCAGCAGCTCTAACAGGGGCCAAAGGTCCTTTTGGGATTACGAGCAGTACTTC
j_call: TRBJ1-6; d_call: .; v_call: TRBV12-3/TRBV12-4; clone_size: few; cdr3_aa: CASSVTGNSPLHF; cdr3_nt: TGTGCCAGCAGTGTCACAGGGAATTCACCCCTCCACTTT
j_call: TRBJ2-1; d_call: .; v_call: TRBV11-2; clone_size: many; cdr3_aa: CASSLNRDWKYNEQFF; cdr3_nt: TGTGCCAGCAGCTTAAACCGGGACTGGAAATACAATGAGCAGTTCTTC
j_call: TRBJ2-1; d_call: TRBD2; v_call: TRBV6-2/TRBV6-3; clone_size: few; cdr3_aa: CASSYQLAGRFYNEQFF; cdr3_nt: TGTGCCAGCAGTTACCAACTAGCGGGACGGTTCTACAATGAGCAGTTCTTC
j_call: TRBJ2-5; d_call: .; v_call: TRBV7-8; clone_size: .; cdr3_aa: CASSNRGGGWTQYF; cdr3_nt: TGTGCCAGCAGCAATAGAGGGGGGGGTTGGACCCAGTACTTC
j_call: TRBJ2-2; d_call: .; v_call: TRBV6-1; clone_size: few; cdr3_aa: CASIGQGVGELFF; cdr3_nt: TGTGCCAGCATCGGTCAGGGTGTCGGGGAGCTGTTTTTT
j_call: TRBJ2-1; d_call: .; v_call: TRBV27; clone_size: few; cdr3_aa: CASSLTDRSSYNEQFF; cdr3_nt: TGTGCCAGCAGTTTAACAGACAGAAGCTCCTACAATGAGCAGTTCTTC
j_call: TRBJ2-1; d_call: TRBD1; v_call: TRBV5-1; clone_size: few; cdr3_aa: CASSPHRQGSGNEQFF; cdr3_nt: TGCGCCAGCAGCCCGCACCGACAGGGGAGTGGCAATGAGCAGTTCTTC
j_call: TRBJ2-6; d_call: .; v_call: TRBV6-2/TRBV6-3; clone_size: .; cdr3_aa: CASSYVGGGANVLTF; cdr3_nt: TGTGCCAGCAGTTACGTGGGCGGTGGGGCCAACGTCCTGACTTTC
j_call: TRBJ2-7; d_call: TRBD2; v_call: TRBV28; clone_size: few; cdr3_aa: CASSLTSGTPYEQYF; cdr3_nt: TGTGCCAGCAGCTTGACTAGCGGGACTCCCTACGAGCAGTACTTC
j_call: TRBJ2-1; d_call: TRBD1; v_call: TRBV20-1; clone_size: .; cdr3_aa: CSGTGEREQFF; cdr3_nt: TGCAGTGGAACAGGGGAACGAGAGCAGTTCTTC
j_call: TRBJ2-2; d_call: TRBD1; v_call: TRBV27; clone_size: .; cdr3_aa: CASSLFQTGGFGELFF; cdr3_nt: TGTGCCAGCAGTTTATTCCAGACAGGGGGGTTCGGGGAGCTGTTTTTT
j_call: TRBJ2-7; d_call: .; v_call: TRBV29-1; clone_size: .; cdr3_aa: CSVVDISYEQYF; cdr3_nt: TGCAGCGTTGTGGACATCTCCTACGAGCAGTACTTC
j_call: TRBJ2-1; d_call: .; v_call: TRBV20-1; clone_size: .; cdr3_aa: CSASEGLNYPYNEQFF; cdr3_nt: TGCAGTGCTAGTGAGGGACTCAACTATCCCTACAATGAGCAGTTCTTC
j_call: TRBJ1-3; d_call: .; v_call: TRBV5-1; clone_size: many; cdr3_aa: CASSLDEGRSGNTIYF; cdr3_nt: TGCGCCAGCAGCTTGGATGAGGGGCGCTCTGGAAACACCATATATTTT
j_call: TRBJ2-2; d_call: .; v_call: TRBV28; clone_size: few; cdr3_aa: CASNYSPPGELFF; cdr3_nt: TGTGCCAGCAACTACTCTCCTCCCGGGGAGCTGTTTTTT
j_call: TRBJ2-1; d_call: .; v_call: TRBV12-3/TRBV12-4; clone_size: .; cdr3_aa: CASSLMGPNEQFF; cdr3_nt: TGTGCCAGCAGTTTAATGGGTCCCAATGAGCAGTTCTTC